This T cell receptor (beta chain) was sequenced during a study of PD-1 blockade in classical Hodgkin lymphoma. Study-wide results and caveats: Exclusion was the outcome for patients who began nivolumab under 1 year after ASCT.

Time point given: cycle 4 day 1 (C4D1), after six to seven weeks of nivolumab. Each patient's relapse followed autologous stem cell transplantation, and brentuximab vedotin exposure varied. From thawed PBMCs, magnetic negative selection was used to isolate the CD8+ T cells. Once every 2 weeks, patients received intravenous nivolumab at 3 mg/kg. The ends were cut back, 2 bases at V and 1 base at J, with 17 bases in the middle. The CDR3 is 17 amino acids. The V gene's germline CDR1 is MNHNS and CDR2 SASEGT. As to this clone: Its target is unknown.

Sequenced by immunoSEQ multiplex PCR; TCRdb stores in-frame clones only, minus some. This table has roughly 12,000 clones, approximately 81% appearing once. This sequence originates from a human donor with classical Hodgkin lymphoma. The donor label of this sample is uncertain. The chain uses TRBV6-1 and TRBJ1-2; D gene uncertain. This specimen consisted of CD8+ T cells from blood, obtained before the fourth cycle of nivolumab. The CDR3 region has the DNA TGTGCCAGCAGTGAATCTGCCGGTCAAGGCTATAACTATGGCTACACCTTC. This encodes CASSESAGQGYNYGYTF.